This entry lists 16 T cell receptor beta chains sequenced from one sample in a study of T cell repertoires in cytomegalovirus infection. TCRdb fed the reads into MiXCR, producing one record per CDR3 protein. The repertoire holds 80,000 or so distinct CDR3 sequences, approximately 39% seen once, with approximately 93% in the top ten. No antigens are known for them. The source material was CD8+ T cells from cultured PBMCs, sampled from culture after CMV antigen stimulation. The receptors were gathered from a human donor in good health (CMV status not recorded). Some clones in this sample may be carry-over from other donors' samples.

This clonotype came up a few times. The chain links TRBV7-2 to TRBJ2-7; 16 nucleotides align to TRBD2. This CDR3 is built from 17 residues. The J segment lost 2 bases and the V segment lost 5 bases, leaving 6 bases of the junction unmatched. Per the germline V gene, CDR1 is SGHTA and CDR2 is FQGNSA. The CDR3 reads CASSGGLAGGLPYEQYF. The CDR3 coding sequence is TGTGCCAGCAGCGGGGGACTAGCGGGGGGGCTCCCCTACGAGCAGTACTTC.

V is TRBV27 and J is TRBJ1-1; the D is unclear. The CDR3 runs 14 residues. Trimming pared 6 bases from V and 1 base from J, leaving 12 bases between. Germline CDR1 and CDR2: MNHEY and SMNVEV (reference sequence). CDR3 coding DNA: TGTGCCAGCAGCGAAGTTCGGGGGAACACTGAAGCTTTCTTT. Amino acid sequence: CASSEVRGNTEAFF.

The table lists this clonotype with a few counts. The chain employs TRBV4-3 and TRBJ2-1; TRBD1 aligns across 8 bases. Unmatched junction bases numbered 15, after V lost 1 base and J lost 4 bases. The CDR3 sequence is 19 residues long. Germline CDR1 and CDR2: LGHNA and YSLEER. CDR3 amino acids: CASSQGSSYQGAQYNEQFF. The CDR3 nucleotides read TGCGCCAGCAGCCAAGGTAGCTCGTACCAGGGGGCGCAGTACAATGAGCAGTTCTTC.

The chain couples TRBV29-1 to TRBJ2-1; D perhaps matches TRBD2 (6 bases). The CDR3 extends over 16 amino acids. CDR1 SQVTM and CDR2 ANQGSEA come from the germline V gene. V was shortened by 5 bases and J by 0 bases, with 17 bases between the two germline ends. The CDR3 is CSVWNDAGSSYNEQFF. For the CDR3, the DNA is TGCAGCGTTTGGAACGACGCGGGGAGCTCCTACAATGAGCAGTTCTTC.

The chain links TRBV7-8 to TRBJ1-1; no clear D. The CDR3 is 15 amino acids. Trimming cost V 4 bases and J 1 base, with 13 bases left between them. Germline V gives CDR1 SGHVS, CDR2 FQNEAQ. CDR3 residues: CASSSSASGNTEAFF. The CDR3, as DNA: TGTGCCAGCAGCTCATCGGCCTCCGGGAACACTGAAGCTTTCTTT.

This chain links TRBV12-3 or TRBV12-4 with TRBJ2-7; unclear D gene. The CDR3 is 13 amino acids. Trimming took 5 bases from V and 0 from J, leaving 8 bases between them. The DNA for the CDR3 is TGTGCCAGCAGTACGGGTAGCTCCTACGAGCAGTACTTC. It yields the protein CASSTGSSYEQYF.

The genes are TRBV28 and TRBJ2-7; D is unresolved. This CDR3 contains 14 residues. V gave up 3 bases and J gave up 0 bases, with 9 bases separating them. Germline CDR1 MDHEN, CDR2 SYDVKM. The CDR3 DNA reads TGTGCCAGCAGTTTTTTTGAGAGCTCCTACGAGCAGTACTTC. It translates to CASSFFESSYEQYF. Combining the CDR3 with reference TRBV28 and TRBJ2-7 gives the whole variable domain DVKVTQSSRYLVKRTGEKVFLECVQDMDHENMFWYRQDPGLGLRLIYFSYDVKMKEKGDIPEGYSVSREKKERFSLILESASTNQTSMYLCASSFFESSYEQYFGPGTRLTVT.

This clonotype was seen only a few times. The V call is TRBV5-6, the J call TRBJ1-5; 12 bases align to TRBD1. The CDR3 totals 18 residues. V gave up 4 bases and J gave up 5 bases; unmatched junction bases: 13. Germline V CDR1 and CDR2: SGHDT, YYEEEE. CDR3 in DNA: TGTGCCAGCAGCCTTTCCCCCGTGGGACAGGGGGCTTATCAGCCCCAGCATTTT. It codes for CASSLSPVGQGAYQPQHF.

The J gene is TRBJ2-1, the V gene TRBV6-1; D unclear. CDR3 length: 12 amino acids. Germline V gives CDR1 MNHNS, CDR2 SASEGT. The V and J ends lost 5 bases and 12 bases respectively, with 14 bases between them. The CDR3, as DNA: TGTGCCAGCAGTCTAGACTCCATACGGCAGTTCTTC. It yields the protein CASSLDSIRQFF.

With regard to this clonotype: One end of the junction is discordant with germline, which a read error may explain. The chain couples TRBV7-6 to TRBJ2-7, with D hard to call. The length of the CDR3 is 13 residues. The V gene's germline CDR1 is SGHVS and CDR2 FNYEAQ. The CDR3 reads CASSLDGYYEQYF. CDR3 bases: TGTGCCAGCAGTTTAGACGGTTACTACGAGCAGTACTTC.

This chain links TRBV7-8 with TRBJ1-5; D ambiguous. Germline CDR1 and CDR2: SGHVS and FQNEAQ. There are 16 residues in the CDR3. Trimming stripped 5 bases from V and 5 bases from J, with 19 bases between. The CDR3 spells CASSRTRTVVDQPQHF. In DNA, the CDR3 is TGTGCCAGCAGCCGAACGAGGACGGTAGTGGATCAGCCCCAGCATTTT.

The chain employs TRBV5-4 and TRBJ2-1, with 8 bases fitting TRBD2. Germline lookup yields CDR1 SGHNT and CDR2 YYREEE (reference sequence). The CDR3 length is 15 residues. V shed 2 bases, J shed 2 bases, and the junction held 3 bases outside the gene matches. The DNA of the CDR3 is TGTGCCAGCAGCTTCAGCGGGGGACCCTACAATGAGCAGTTCTTC. Translation: CASSFSGGPYNEQFF.

The rearrangement links TRBV6-6 to TRBJ2-7; TRBD2 is a possible D gene (6 bases). Looked up from germline, CDR1 is MNHNY and CDR2 is SVGAGI (reference sequence). The CDR3 runs 13 residues. Trimming left V 0 bases short and J 5 bases short, with 8 bases between. Written as DNA, the CDR3 is TGTGCCAGCAGTTACTCGGGGAGGCACGAGCAGTACTTC. This codes for CASSYSGRHEQYF.

This chain links TRBV2 with TRBJ2-4; no clear D. Trimming left V 2 bases short and J 7 bases short, with 18 bases between. The germline V gene encodes CDR1 SNHLY and CDR2 FYNNEI. The CDR3 sequence is 16 residues long. DNA of the CDR3: TGTGCCAGCAGTGAATATGGGAATCTTCCAAGGAACATTCAGTACTTC. Translating it yields CASSEYGNLPRNIQYF.

This clonotype was picked up a small number of times. The CDR3 DNA is TGCAGTGCCCCTTCGGTTTCCGGAAACACCATATATTTT. Translation gives CSAPSVSGNTIYF. This rearrangement joins TRBV20-1 to TRBJ1-3; D unclear. V was shortened by 6 bases and J by 4 bases, with 13 bases between the two germline ends. Germline CDR1 and CDR2: DFQATT and SNEGSKA (reference sequence). This CDR3 spans 13 amino acids.

The V and J genes are TRBV12-3 or TRBV12-4 and TRBJ1-6; D might be TRBD1 (6 bases). This CDR3 region has 15 residues. V was trimmed by 2 bases and J by 8 bases, leaving 13 bases between them. The CDR3 DNA reads TGTGCCAGCAGTTTATCGGGGGCTGGGGATTCACCCCTCCACTTT. Translated: CASSLSGAGDSPLHF.